Each of the 24 T cell receptor beta chains below was sequenced from the same sample in a study of T cells in women clearing cervical HPV infection. Measured with immunoSEQ multiplex PCR; TCRdb has only the in-frame clones, and not every one. This sample lists 20,000 to 25,000 clones; its ten largest clones have 5% to 7%. The specimen was blood buffy coat. The receptors derive from a woman between 18 and 70 years old with a cervical HPV16 infection that either progressed to CIN3+ or cleared (not recorded which).

As to this clone: The observed sequence ends 3 residues before the CDR3 terminus, with the missing tail filled in from the germline J gene. The gene calls are TRBV30 and TRBJ2-1; the match to TRBD2 covers 7 bases. With 1 base clipped from V and 1 base from J, the junction kept 4 bases outside the gene matches. The germline V gene has CDR1 GTSNPN and CDR2 SVGIG (reference sequence). CDR3 size: 15 residues. CDR3 sequence reads: CAWSGLAVSYNEQFF. The CDR3 bases that were read are TGTGCCTGGAGTGGGCTAGCGGTGTCCTACAATGAG.

As regards this clone: Sequencing ends 3 residues short of the CDR3 end; the germline J gene provides the rest. The chain combines TRBV6-1 with TRBJ1-2, with TRBD1 matching over 10 bases. Trimming took 0 bases from V and 4 from J; bases not matched to a gene: 8. Germline CDR1 reads MNHNS; CDR2 reads SASEGT. The CDR3 is made up of 17 amino acids. CDR3 DNA (partial): TGTGCCAGCAGTGAAGCGACAGGGGGCTCCAACATCTATGGC. It specifies CASSEATGGSNIYG. The whole CDR3 reads CASSEATGGSNIYGYTF.

Details on this clone: Read data end 3 residues before the CDR3 end; the end is taken from the germline J gene. This chain links TRBV4-1 with TRBJ2-2, with D perhaps matching TRBD2 (5 bases). The CDR3 totals 17 residues. Deletions cut 0 bases from V and 6 bases from J, with 17 bases between. CDR1 and CDR2 from the germline V gene are MGHRA and YSYEKL. The sequenced CDR3 bases are TGCGCCAGCAGCCAAGATGAGGACTGGTTAGTGTCCGGGGAG. Protein sequence: CASSQDEDWLVSGE. The CDR3 in full is CASSQDEDWLVSGELFF.

This chain's CDR3 is CASSLQSLSYNEQFF. The CDR3 bases that were read are TGTGCCAGCAGCTTACAAAGTTTAAGTTACAATGAG. V is TRBV5-4 and J is TRBJ2-1; D is ambiguous. Read data end 3 residues before the CDR3 end; the end is taken from the germline J gene. This CDR3 has 15 residues. Germline V gives CDR1 SGHNT, CDR2 YYREEE (reference sequence). Trimming removed 2 bases at V and 4 bases at J, with 13 bases between.

About this clone itself: Read data end 3 residues before the CDR3 end; the end is taken from the germline J gene. The V call is TRBV6-1, the J call TRBJ1-2; possibly TRBD1 for D (5 bases). This CDR3 contains 15 residues. Trimming left V 2 bases short and J 1 base short, with 11 bases between. Germline CDR1 reads MNHNS; CDR2 reads SASEGT. This chain's CDR3 is CASSESREHNYGYTF. CDR3 DNA (partial): TGTGCCAGCAGTGAAAGCAGGGAGCATAACTATGGC.

Comment on this clone: The sequenced fragment ends 3 residues before the CDR3 boundary, so the rest is inferred from the germline J gene. This chain links TRBV12-3 or TRBV12-4 with TRBJ2-3; 8 nucleotides align to TRBD2. The CDR3 is made up of 14 amino acids. The V gene end was trimmed by 8 bases and the J gene end by 6 bases; junction bases not matched to a gene: 10. CDR3 loop: CASRRSGIEDTQYF. The DNA read from the CDR3 is TGTGCCAGCCGCCGTAGCGGGATTGAGGATACG.

Comments on this clone: The read gets to within 3 residues of the CDR3 end, and the germline J gene fills in the rest. This sequence joins TRBV28 and TRBJ1-2; 10 bases line up with TRBD1. The CDR3 covers 14 residues. CDR1 and CDR2 from the germline V gene are MDHEN and SYDVKM. CDR3 in amino acids: CASSLRGTGVGYTF. The sequenced part of the CDR3 DNA is TGTGCCAGCAGTCTCCGTGGGACAGGGGTAGGC.

As for this clone: The read ends 3 residues early relative to the CDR3; the germline J gene fills the gap. This chain connects TRBV20-1 to TRBJ2-3, with 14 bases matching TRBD2. V lost 2 bases and J lost 0; bases outside the gene matches: 10. Germline CDR1 and CDR2: DFQATT and SNEGSKA (reference sequence). The CDR3 covers 19 residues. The CDR3 loop is CSARRRLAGGNSSTDTQYF. Partial CDR3 DNA: TGCAGTGCTAGAAGGCGACTAGCGGGAGGGAACTCTAGCACAGATACG.

On this clone: The sequenced fragment ends 3 residues before the CDR3 boundary, so the rest is inferred from the germline J gene. The rearrangement links TRBV11-2 to TRBJ2-3; 9 nucleotides align to TRBD2. There are 15 residues in the CDR3. Germline assignment: CDR1 SGHAT and CDR2 FQNNGV. V lost 3 bases to trimming and J lost 1 base; unmatched junction nucleotides: 2. CDR3 protein: CASSLTSGRTDTQYF. CDR3 DNA, as far as it was read: TGTGCCAGCAGCTTGACTAGCGGCCGCACAGATACG.

Note on this clone: The read terminates 3 residues ahead of where the CDR3 ends, so the germline J gene completes it. The chain uses TRBV28 and TRBJ2-7, with TRBD1 identical over 9 bases. V shed 7 bases, J shed 1 base, and the junction held 11 bases outside the gene matches. The CDR3 loop spans 16 amino acids. From germline, CDR1 is MDHEN and CDR2 SYDVKM. Here the CDR3 reads CASNSLSGTGSYEQYF. The CDR3 DNA, read in part, is TGTGCCAGCAACTCACTGAGTGGGACAGGGTCCTACGAG. Variable domain in full (rest from reference TRBV28 and TRBJ2-7): DVKVTQSSRYLVKRTGEKVFLECVQDMDHENMFWYRQDPGLGLRLIYFSYDVKMKEKGDIPEGYSVSREKKERFSLILESASTNQTSMYLCASNSLSGTGSYEQYFGPGTRLTVT.

Concerning this clone: Read data end 3 residues before the CDR3 end; the end is taken from the germline J gene. The chain has TRBV6-1 and TRBJ2-1, with D possibly TRBD1 on 6 matching bases. Germline CDR1 reads MNHNS; CDR2 reads SASEGT. The V end was cut by 4 bases, the J end by 3 bases, with 10 bases between. This CDR3 contains 14 residues. The CDR3 is CASSVKGDYNEQFF. The part of the CDR3 DNA that was read is TGTGCCAGCAGTGTCAAGGGGGACTACAATGAG.

In regard to this clone: The read gets to within 3 residues of the CDR3 end, and the germline J gene fills in the rest. The chain uses TRBV6-1 and TRBJ2-5; D is possibly TRBD2 (6 bases). This CDR3 has 13 amino acids. The V end was cut by 0 bases, the J end by 7 bases, with 9 bases between. Per the germline V gene, CDR1 is MNHNS and CDR2 is SASEGT. Here the CDR3 reads CASSEAGLGTQYF. The DNA read from the CDR3 is TGTGCCAGCAGTGAAGCGGGACTGGGGACC.

About this clone itself: The DNA ends 3 residues before the CDR3 does, and the rest of the CDR3 is filled in from the germline J gene. The chain uses TRBV27 and TRBJ2-1, with TRBD2 as a possible D gene (5 bases). Trimming pared 8 bases from V and 2 bases from J, leaving 16 bases between. This CDR3 has 15 residues. Germline CDR1 MNHEY, CDR2 SMNVEV (reference sequence). CDR3 DNA (partial): TGTGCCAGCGAAAAGCGGACCCCCGCCTACAATGAG. Encoded protein: CASEKRTPAYNE. The whole CDR3 protein is CASEKRTPAYNEQFF.

Of note for this clone: The read stops 3 residues short of the end of the CDR3; the missing end is completed from the germline J gene. The genes are TRBV5-6 and TRBJ2-5; D unclear. The CDR3 runs to 11 residues. Between the trimmed V and J ends, which lost 1 base and 5 bases, there was a span of 3 bases. Germline lookup yields CDR1 SGHDT and CDR2 YYEEEE. The covered CDR3 bases are TGTGCCAGCAGCTTGAGGGAGACC. Its protein is CASSLRET. The CDR3 in its entirety is CASSLRETQYF.

Turning to this clone: The read terminates 3 residues ahead of where the CDR3 ends, so the germline J gene completes it. The chain uses TRBV20-1 and TRBJ2-3, with 12 bases aligning to TRBD2. The germline gives CDR1 DFQATT, CDR2 SNEGSKA (reference sequence). This CDR3 contains 16 residues. J was trimmed by 0 bases and V by 0 bases; bases with no gene match: 1. The CDR3 protein is CSARDGTSGSTDTQYF. The CDR3 bases that were read are TGCAGTGCTAGAGATGGGACTAGCGGGAGCACAGATACG.

Comments on this clone: From the germline J gene comes the end of the CDR3, since the read stops 3 residues before it. This chain joins TRBV19 and TRBJ1-3; 7 bases map to TRBD1. The CDR3 runs to 14 residues. Germline V gives CDR1 LNHDA, CDR2 SQIVND (reference sequence). V was clipped by 7 bases and J by 0 bases; unmatched bases: 3. The CDR3 loop is CASKQGDSGNTIYF. CDR3 bases read: TGTGCCAGTAAGCAGGGGGACTCTGGAAACACC.

On this clone: The sequenced fragment ends 3 residues before the CDR3 boundary, so the rest is inferred from the germline J gene. The genes are TRBV7-6 and TRBJ2-1, with TRBD2 matching over 12 bases. The V segment lost 2 bases and the J segment 9 bases; nucleotides outside the gene matches: 11. This CDR3 has 17 residues. Per the germline V gene, CDR1 is SGHVS and CDR2 is FNYEAQ. This CDR3 reads CASSLHSRTSGNSEQFF. The part of the CDR3 DNA that was read is TGTGCCAGCAGCTTACATTCTAGGACTAGCGGGAACAGTGAG.

Turning to this clone: The missing CDR3 end, 3 residues past where the read stops, is filled in from the germline J gene. The chain recombines TRBV28 with TRBJ1-4; perhaps TRBD1 as D (5 bases). The CDR3 extends over 15 amino acids. Deletions cut 3 bases from V and 7 bases from J, with 15 bases between. Germline values: CDR1 MDHEN, CDR2 SYDVKM. The CDR3 sequence: CASSFRAEGSEKLFF. The CDR3 DNA, read in part, is TGTGCCAGCAGTTTTAGAGCCGAGGGGTCTGAAAAA.

With respect to this clone: The CDR3 is cut off 3 residues early in the read; its end comes from the germline J gene. The J gene is TRBJ2-2, the V gene TRBV19, with 8 bases that match TRBD1. The CDR3 runs to 15 residues. Germline trimming cut 5 bases from V and 7 bases from J; bases unmatched to any gene: 9. Germline V CDR1 and CDR2: LNHDA, SQIVND (reference sequence). The DNA read from the CDR3 is TGTGCCAGTAGTGTGGGGACAGGAGGCCTCGGGGAG. This gives the protein CASSVGTGGLGE. The full CDR3 protein is CASSVGTGGLGELFF.

Concerning this clone: The sequence runs out 3 residues before the end of the CDR3; the remainder is reconstructed from the germline J gene. This sequence joins TRBV20-1 and TRBJ2-1, with 11 bases that match TRBD1. Per germline, CDR1 DFQATT and CDR2 SNEGSKA (reference sequence). This CDR3 spans 16 amino acids. J was trimmed by 8 bases and V by 0 bases; bases with no gene match: 9. The DNA read from the CDR3 is TGCAGTGCTAGAGATCTCGTGGACAGGGGGCTAGATGAG. It encodes CSARDLVDRGLDE. The entire CDR3 sequence reads CSARDLVDRGLDEQFF.

Turning to this clone: Read coverage stops 3 residues before the CDR3 terminus; the germline J gene supplies the remainder. V gene TRBV20-1 combines with J gene TRBJ1-1, with TRBD1 identical over 8 bases. Per germline, CDR1 DFQATT and CDR2 SNEGSKA (reference sequence). There are 13 residues in the CDR3. The CDR3 DNA, read in part, is TGCAGTGCTAGACCCCAGGGGGCGGCCGAA. It specifies CSARPQGAAE. The full CDR3 protein is CSARPQGAAEAFF.

As for this clone: The sequenced fragment ends 3 residues before the CDR3 boundary, so the rest is inferred from the germline J gene. The chain joins TRBV10-3 to TRBJ2-7; 9 positions agree with TRBD2. The V gene end was trimmed by 7 bases and the J gene end by 4 bases; junction bases not matched to a gene: 5. CDR3 length equals 13 residues. Germline CDR1 ENHRY, CDR2 SYGVKD. The part of the CDR3 DNA that was read is TGTGCCATCAATGGACTAGCGAGTTACGAG. It codes for CAINGLASYE. The full CDR3 protein reads CAINGLASYEQYF.

In regard to this clone: The CDR3 extends 3 residues past the end of the read, so its final part is completed from the germline J gene. The V gene is TRBV19, the J gene TRBJ2-2; D may be TRBD2 (7 bases). Between the trimmed V and J ends, which lost 5 bases and 4 bases, there was a span of 14 bases. CDR3 length: 15 residues. The germline gives CDR1 LNHDA, CDR2 SQIVND (reference sequence). This CDR3 reads CASSCGRGGTGELFF. The DNA read from the CDR3 is TGTGCCAGTAGTTGTGGGAGGGGGGGCACCGGGGAG.

Details on this clone: With the read ending 3 residues before the CDR3 end, the germline J gene is used to fill in that end. The chain couples TRBV20-1 to TRBJ2-1; TRBD2 matches at 7 bases. Germline V gives CDR1 DFQATT, CDR2 SNEGSKA (reference sequence). This CDR3 has 14 residues. The J segment lost 3 bases and the V segment lost 3 bases, leaving 5 bases of the junction unmatched. The CDR3 here is CSARAGAIYNEQFF. The part of the CDR3 DNA that was read is TGCAGTGCTAGGGCGGGAGCCATCTACAATGAG.